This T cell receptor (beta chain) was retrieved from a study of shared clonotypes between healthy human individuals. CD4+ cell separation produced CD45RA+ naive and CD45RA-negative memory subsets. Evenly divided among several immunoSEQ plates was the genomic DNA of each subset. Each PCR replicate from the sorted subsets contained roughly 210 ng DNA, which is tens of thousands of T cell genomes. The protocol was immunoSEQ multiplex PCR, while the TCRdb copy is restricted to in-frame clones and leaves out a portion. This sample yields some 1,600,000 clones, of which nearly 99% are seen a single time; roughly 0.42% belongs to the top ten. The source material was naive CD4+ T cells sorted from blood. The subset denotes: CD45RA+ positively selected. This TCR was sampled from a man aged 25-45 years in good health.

The CDR3 loop reads CASSLWSSLGNQPQHF. As DNA, the CDR3 is TGTGCCAGCAGTTTATGGTCTTCTTTGGGCAATCAGCCCCAGCATTTT. The rearrangement uses TRBV28 and TRBJ1-5; D is uncertain. The ends were cut back, 0 bases at V and 2 bases at J, with 11 bases in the middle. In germline, CDR1 is MDHEN, CDR2 SYDVKM. The CDR3 has 16 residues.